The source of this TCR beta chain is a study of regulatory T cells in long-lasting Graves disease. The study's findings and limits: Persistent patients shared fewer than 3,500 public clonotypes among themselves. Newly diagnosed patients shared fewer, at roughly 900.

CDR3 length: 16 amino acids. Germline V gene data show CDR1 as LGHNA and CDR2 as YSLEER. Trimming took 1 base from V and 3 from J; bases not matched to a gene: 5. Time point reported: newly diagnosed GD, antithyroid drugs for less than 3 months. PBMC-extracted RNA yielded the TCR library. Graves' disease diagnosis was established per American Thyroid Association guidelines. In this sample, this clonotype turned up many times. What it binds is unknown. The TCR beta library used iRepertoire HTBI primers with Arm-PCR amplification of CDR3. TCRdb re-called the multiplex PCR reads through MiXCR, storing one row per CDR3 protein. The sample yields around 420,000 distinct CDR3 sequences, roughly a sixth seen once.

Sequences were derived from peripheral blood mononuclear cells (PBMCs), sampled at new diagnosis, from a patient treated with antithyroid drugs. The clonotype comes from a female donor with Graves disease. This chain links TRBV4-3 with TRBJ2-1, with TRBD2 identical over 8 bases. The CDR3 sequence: CASSQVGSGNYNEQFF. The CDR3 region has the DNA TGCGCCAGCAGCCAAGTCGGTAGCGGGAACTACAATGAGCAGTTCTTC.